This TCR beta chain was profiled in a study of beta chain features in type 1 diabetes (dated by TCRdb to 2017 to 2018). Some background on the complete study: No differences in mean age, gender distribution, total cell number or subset yield were found between patients and healthy donors. Across all samples, 107,917,701 sorted cells were examined, and cell number per subset correlated strongly with RNA yield. The study compared the TCRB repertoires of sorted circulating CD4+ T cell subsets in recently diagnosed type 1 diabetes patients with those in matched healthy donors. Naive and central memory subsets were obtained from all 28 donors, but regulatory and stem cell-like memory subsets were isolated from only 8 patients and roughly 8 healthy donors. What the authors observed across the whole study: Naive, central memory and regulatory TCRB repertoires appeared more similar among patients than among healthy donors. Because small numbers of individuals were included in the HLA sub-analyses, any influence of HLA type on TCRB rearrangement was left unresolved. In all four CD4+ subsets, TCRB CDR3 length was moderately but significantly shorter in type 1 diabetes patients. Because cDNA rather than genomic DNA was sequenced, highly expressing activated cells could have been over-represented, although no difference in activation and CD3 levels was found between groups. At VDJ recombination sites, type 1 diabetes patients had fewer insertions and more deleted nucleotides, which implies abnormalities in thymic rearrangement. PCR might favor shorter templates, but patient and control samples were amplified and corrected together, so any skew would affect both groups equally.

The High Capacity cDNA Reverse Transcription Kit was used to reverse transcribe all of the isolated RNA, meaning that expressed TCRB transcripts were what got sequenced. Naive, central memory and regulatory T cell samples underwent deep immunoSEQ sequencing, averaging around 3.7 million total reads per sample. Sorted cells were lysed in RLT buffer, and RNA was extracted using DNase-treated RNeasy Micro or Mini kits according to cell number. Each cell subset was processed on its own to prevent cross-contamination, while patient and healthy donor samples were processed together. Using the immunoSEQ multiplex PCR, TCRB sequences were amplified from cDNA into 87-bp fragments spanning the CDR3 region. Sequencing of the amplicons was done on the Illumina HiSeq platform. In the original analysis: PCR bias was corrected computationally using synthetic template baselines, and reads within Hamming distance 2 were collapsed, with unmergeable singletons discarded. Reads were aligned against IMGT so that V, D and J genes, CDR3 length and insertions or deletions at six rearrangement sites could be assigned. Within each subset, clonotype counts were normalized to the number of sorted cells before true diversity and Gini coefficients were calculated with the tcR R package. The overlap coefficient, calculated on TCRB nucleotide sequences, was used to quantify repertoire sharing. Out-of-frame TCRB sequences from naive cells were analyzed as a proxy for the pre-selection repertoire. The table comes from immuneACCESS by way of TCRdb, which keeps in-frame sequences with V and J called. Part of the clones is missing from these tables; in studies checked, under half for an unresolved V gene and the rest for unknown reasons. The V and J calls and clone size were taken over from that table, and D and trimming were inferred from the DNA. Recorded for this sample are about 360,000 clones; roughly 12% of them occurred a single time. About 0.018% of the sample rests with the top ten.

This clone was found a few times. Its recognized antigen is unknown. No base qualities exist here, and no much larger clone lies one base off it. A single peripheral blood draw of around 100 mL on average was collected from each donor into heparinised tubes. A BD FACSAria II was used to sort naive, central memory, regulatory and stem cell-like memory CD4+ T cells with a panel that included CD45RO, CCR7, CD25, CD127, CD95 and CD27. A purity above 98% was achieved for all sorted populations. PBMCs were isolated right away by Lymphoprep density gradient centrifugation and were stained directly, without culture. So that batch effects would be minimized, each experiment stained and sorted samples in pairs, pairing one healthy donor with one patient. V and J are trimmed by 5 bases and 0 bases, and the gene matches miss 5 bases of the junction. The CDR3 holds 16 amino acids from the cysteine to the phenylalanine. The entry retains the CDR3 DNA only, 48 bases that are in frame from base 1. The germline V gene encodes CDR1 SGHTA and CDR2 FQGNSA.

This sequence originates from a man between 18 and 35 years old in good health. The sequencing input was naive CD4+ T cells from blood. The cell subset or site label for this specimen denotes: true naive CD4+ T cells. The chain is encoded by TRBV7-2 joined to TRBJ2-2; 8 bases in the middle match TRBD1. The nucleotide sequence reads TGTGCCAGCAGCACTCAGGGGGCTCCGAACACCGGGGAGCTGTTTTTT. Translation gives CASSTQGAPNTGELFF.